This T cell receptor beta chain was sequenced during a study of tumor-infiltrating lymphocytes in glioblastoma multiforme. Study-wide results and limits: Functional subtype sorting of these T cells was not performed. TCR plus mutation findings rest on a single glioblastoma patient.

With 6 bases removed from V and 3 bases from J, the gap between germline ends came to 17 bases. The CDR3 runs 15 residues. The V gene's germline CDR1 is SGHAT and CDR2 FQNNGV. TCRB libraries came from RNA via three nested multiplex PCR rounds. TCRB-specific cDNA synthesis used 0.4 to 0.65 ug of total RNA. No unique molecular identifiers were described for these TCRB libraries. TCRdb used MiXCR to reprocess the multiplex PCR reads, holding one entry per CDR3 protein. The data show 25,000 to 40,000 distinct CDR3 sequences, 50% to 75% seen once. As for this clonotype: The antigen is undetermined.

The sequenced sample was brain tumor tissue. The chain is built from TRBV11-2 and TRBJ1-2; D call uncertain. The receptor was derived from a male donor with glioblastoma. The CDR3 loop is CASSIQGRVDYGYTF. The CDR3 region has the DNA TGTGCCAGCAGTATCCAAGGACGGGTGGACTATGGCTACACCTTC.